The 16 T cell receptor beta chains below come from one sample, sequenced in a study of T cell repertoires in cytomegalovirus infection. TCRdb passed the reads through MiXCR, listing each CDR3 protein once. The sample yields approximately 350,000 distinct CDR3 sequences, about 35% seen once. No antigen is known for these receptors. The source material was cultured PBMCs, sampled from culture after CMV antigen stimulation. The receptors were gathered from a human donor in good health (CMV status not recorded). Some clones in this sample may be carry-over from other donors' samples.

The chain recombines TRBV7-4 with TRBJ2-1, with TRBD1 identical over 7 bases. CDR1 and CDR2 (germline): SGHVT, SQSDAQ. The CDR3 is 13 amino acids. V lost 4 bases and J lost 8; bases outside the gene matches: 5. The CDR3 spells CASSSRQGDEQFF. In DNA form, the CDR3 reads TGTGCCAGCAGCTCCCGACAGGGCGATGAGCAGTTCTTC.

The genes are TRBV7-9 and TRBJ2-3; D is undetermined. The CDR3 is 12 residues long. The germline gives CDR1 SEHNR, CDR2 FQNEAQ (reference sequence). V lost 5 bases to trimming and J lost 6 bases, with 9 bases between them. As DNA, the CDR3 is TGTGCCAGCAGCCATCTCGAGGATACGCAGTATTTT. Its protein is CASSHLEDTQYF.

The rearrangement links TRBV6-1 to TRBJ2-7, with D uncertain. Germline V gene sequence: CDR1 MNHNS, CDR2 SASEGT. Trimming cost V 3 bases and J 8 bases, with 11 bases left between them. This CDR3 contains 12 residues. The CDR3 bases are TGTGCCAGCAGTGACGACTGGAACAAGCAGTACGTC. It is translated as CASSDDWNKQYV.

V is TRBV2 and J is TRBJ2-1; D call uncertain. The CDR3 extends over 15 amino acids. In germline, CDR1 is SNHLY, CDR2 FYNNEI. Trimming shortened V by 7 bases and J by 6 bases, and 19 bases separated the two germline ends. CDR3: CASKPDPIGSNEQFF. The CDR3 nucleotides are TGTGCCAGCAAACCGGACCCAATCGGCTCCAATGAGCAGTTCTTC.

The chain joins TRBV27 to TRBJ2-1; D remains ambiguous. V was clipped by 5 bases and J by 0 bases, with 14 bases between them. Germline CDR1 is MNHEY and CDR2 is SMNVEV (reference sequence). The CDR3 length is 16 residues. CDR3: CASSTFKASSYNEQFF. In DNA, the CDR3 is TGTGCCAGCAGTACCTTCAAGGCGAGCTCCTACAATGAGCAGTTCTTC.

This clonotype was detected only a few times. The chain recombines TRBV7-6 with TRBJ1-2, with 10 bases lining up with TRBD1. This CDR3 has 13 residues. Germline V gene data show CDR1 as SGHVS and CDR2 as FNYEAQ. Trimming cost V 5 bases and J 8 bases; bases outside gene matches: 5. The CDR3 sequence: CASSPTGGEGYTF. In DNA, the CDR3 is TGTGCCAGCAGCCCGACAGGGGGCGAAGGCTACACCTTC. Drawing the rest from reference TRBV7-6 and TRBJ1-2, the complete variable domain is GAGVSQSPRYKVTKRGQDVALRCDPISGHVSLYWYRQALGQGPEFLTYFNYEAQQDKSGLPNDRFSAERPEGSISTLTIQRTEQRDSAMYRCASSPTGGEGYTFGSGTRLTVV.

In this sample, this clonotype turned up a few times. The CDR3 spells CASSFIAGGSNNEQFF. CDR3 bases: TGTGCCAGCAGCTTCATAGCGGGAGGGTCGAACAATGAGCAGTTCTTC. The rearrangement links TRBV7-2 to TRBJ2-1, with 11 bases fitting TRBD2. The CDR3 sequence is 16 residues long. V was pared by 3 bases and J by 5 bases, with 6 bases of the junction left unmatched. The germline CDR1 and CDR2 sequences are SGHTA and FQGNSA.

The chain has TRBV28 and TRBJ2-5, with 10 nucleotides matching TRBD1. J was trimmed by 5 bases and V by 6 bases; bases with no gene match: 6. The CDR3 sequence is 14 residues long. Germline assignment: CDR1 MDHEN and CDR2 SYDVKM. The CDR3 sequence is CASRLTGGYETQYF. In DNA form, the CDR3 reads TGTGCCAGCAGACTGACAGGGGGCTATGAGACCCAGTACTTC.

A few counts support this clonotype. J is TRBJ2-5 and V is TRBV2; TRBD2 agrees at 9 bases. The germline V gene encodes CDR1 SNHLY and CDR2 FYNNEI. CDR3 length: 14 amino acids. The J segment lost 5 bases and the V segment lost 7 bases, leaving 8 bases of the junction unmatched. The CDR3 is CASIWREGPETQYF. CDR3 in DNA: TGTGCCAGCATCTGGCGGGAGGGCCCGGAGACCCAGTACTTC.

The rearrangement links TRBV20-1 to TRBJ1-5; D unresolved. This CDR3 comprises 13 residues. V lost 5 bases to trimming and J lost 0 bases, with 8 bases between them. Per germline, CDR1 DFQATT and CDR2 SNEGSKA (reference sequence). The CDR3 bases are TGCAGTGCTGAGATCAATAGCAATCAGCCCCAGCATTTT. Residues: CSAEINSNQPQHF.

The count of this clonotype is one. The chain has TRBV5-6 and TRBJ1-1; no clear D. The germline CDR1 and CDR2 sequences are SGHDT and YYEEEE. The V and J ends lost 4 bases and 1 base respectively, with 11 bases between them. CDR3 size: 14 residues. The CDR3 bases are TGTGCCAGCAGCGTACTGTGGGGGAACACTGAAGCTTTCTTT. This gives the protein CASSVLWGNTEAFF.

This chain joins TRBV7-8 and TRBJ1-5, with D unresolved. The CDR3 extends over 15 amino acids. The germline V gene has CDR1 SGHVS and CDR2 FQNEAQ. The V end lost 0 bases, the J end lost 0 bases, and 6 bases lay between the germline ends. Written as DNA, the CDR3 is TGTGCCAGCAGCTTAGCTCGGATTAGCAATCAGCCCCAGCATTTT. Translation: CASSLARISNQPQHF.

This chain joins TRBV7-8 and TRBJ1-1; D may be TRBD1 (5 bases). V lost 5 bases to trimming and J lost 4 bases, with 17 bases between them. CDR1 and CDR2 (germline): SGHVS, FQNEAQ. CDR3 size: 15 residues. This CDR3 reads CASSPNPGEITEAFF. In nucleotides, the CDR3 is TGTGCCAGCAGCCCGAACCCGGGGGAAATCACTGAAGCTTTCTTT.

The CDR3 loop is CASSRDRAETQYF. CDR3 sequence (DNA): TGTGCCAGCAGCCGAGACAGGGCTGAGACCCAGTACTTC. The rearrangement links TRBV7-2 to TRBJ2-5, with 7 positions matching TRBD1. The CDR3 is 13 amino acids. Trimming removed 5 bases from V and 5 bases from J; junction bases left unmatched: 5. CDR1 SGHTA and CDR2 FQGNSA come from the germline V gene.

V and J are TRBV12-3 or TRBV12-4 and TRBJ2-1; D is ambiguous. The CDR3 totals 13 residues. The V end was cut by 7 bases, the J end by 7 bases, with 14 bases between. CDR3 protein: CASNLLATNEQFF. The CDR3 bases are TGTGCCAGCAACCTACTCGCTACGAATGAGCAGTTCTTC.

The chain has TRBV7-8 and TRBJ2-2; tentatively, D is TRBD2 (6 bases). This CDR3 comprises 15 residues. The germline V gene has CDR1 SGHVS and CDR2 FQNEAQ. V was cut by 5 bases and J by 7 bases, with 17 bases left in between. The CDR3 is CASSLQRAFGGELFF. Here the CDR3 DNA reads TGTGCCAGCAGCCTCCAGCGGGCTTTTGGCGGGGAGCTGTTTTTT.